Following are 28 T cell receptor beta chains from one sample sequenced in a study of blood T cells in healthy people across ages. Combining a sample-barcoded 5' primer with a J-beta primer mix, a second PCR ran for 7 to 11 cycles. TCRdb re-called the 5' RACE reads with MiXCR, one entry per CDR3 protein. Among some 940,000 distinct CDR3 sequences, about 28% were seen once, and the ten largest hold 9.5% to 13%. The same data also contributed to another study, on T cells of mothers and their children.

Sequenced material: blood. Source of these receptors: a woman aged 40 to 50 in good health.

This clonotype was recorded many times. The chain combines TRBV12-3 or TRBV12-4 with TRBJ2-1; TRBD1 agrees at 12 bases. The CDR3 contains 15 residues. The V segment lost 5 bases and the J segment 8 bases; nucleotides outside the gene matches: 7. The CDR3 nucleotides read TGTGCCAGCAGTGCCGGGACAGGGGGCGCGGATGAGCAGTTCTTC. Amino acid sequence: CASSAGTGGADEQFF.

The rearrangement joins TRBV29-1 to TRBJ1-5; D gene uncertain. CDR1 SQVTM and CDR2 ANQGSEA come from the germline V gene. The CDR3 runs to 14 residues. Trimming pared 2 bases from V and 2 bases from J, leaving 10 bases between. The CDR3 coding sequence is TGCAGCGTTGAATCCGGGAACGGCAATCAGCCCCAGCATTTT. Translating gives CSVESGNGNQPQHF.

V and J are TRBV7-9 and TRBJ1-6; weak D call: TRBD1 (5 bases). The length of the CDR3 is 15 residues. Germline loops: CDR1 SEHNR, CDR2 FQNEAQ (reference sequence). With 5 bases removed from V and 9 bases from J, the gap between germline ends came to 17 bases. The CDR3 coding sequence is TGTGCCAGCAGCCCCCGGGGGGGGGATTCTTCACCCCTCCACTTT. Protein sequence: CASSPRGGDSSPLHF.

This clonotype was seen a few times. The CDR3 spells CASTSGRLNSPLHF. The CDR3 DNA follows: TGTGCCAGCACCTCGGGCAGGCTGAATTCACCCCTCCACTTT. The rearrangement links TRBV28 to TRBJ1-6; no clear D. The germline gives CDR1 MDHEN, CDR2 SYDVKM. The V end lost 7 bases, the J end lost 7 bases, and 14 bases lay between the germline ends. The CDR3 runs 14 residues.

The chain joins TRBV28 to TRBJ2-5, with D perhaps given as TRBD1 or TRBD2 (5 bases each). The CDR3 is made up of 14 amino acids. V shed 5 bases and J shed 9 bases, with 19 bases lying between them. Germline loops: CDR1 MDHEN, CDR2 SYDVKM. The DNA for the CDR3 is TGTGCCAGCAGTGACTATGGACATCTGGAGTCCCAGTACTTC. It yields the protein CASSDYGHLESQYF.

The J gene is TRBJ2-5, the V gene TRBV6-5; 8 positions agree with TRBD2. The CDR3 contains 12 residues. Trimming at V came to 6 bases and at J to 11 bases, leaving 8 bases not matched to a gene. Looked up from germline, CDR1 is MNHEY and CDR2 is SVGAGI. DNA of the CDR3: TGTGCCAGCAGAGAACGGGGGGGTGGACAGTACTTC. Protein sequence: CASRERGGGQYF.

This clonotype was observed a handful of times. A single base separates this from a much larger clone, so it may be a read error. The V gene is TRBV29-1, the J gene TRBJ2-1; tentatively, D is TRBD2 (6 bases). CDR3 size: 16 residues. The germline V and J ends were trimmed by 1 base and 13 bases, with 26 bases remaining between them. Germline CDR1 SQVTM, CDR2 ANQGSEA. Written as DNA, the CDR3 is TGCAGCGTTGAAGGGGATGCGGCGGGGAGTCAAGAGACCCAGTTCTTC. Translation: CSVEGDAAGSQETQFF.

Ten or more counts support this clonotype. This chain uses TRBV2 with TRBJ2-5, with D tentatively TRBD1 (6 bases). CDR3 length: 15 residues. V lost 4 bases to trimming and J lost 7 bases, with 19 bases between them. The germline CDR1 and CDR2 sequences are SNHLY and FYNNEI. The CDR3 DNA reads TGTGCCAGCAGTGGCGGCACAGGGACCGCTGGGACCCAGTACTTC. This sequence encodes CASSGGTGTAGTQYF.

This clonotype has only a few counts. This rearrangement joins TRBV6-5 to TRBJ2-7; D could derive from TRBD1 or TRBD2 (5 bases each). With 7 bases removed from V and 6 bases from J, the gap between germline ends came to 13 bases. This CDR3 spans 12 amino acids. Looked up from germline, CDR1 is MNHEY and CDR2 is SVGAGI. CDR3 residues: CASKGTSTEQYF. CDR3 DNA: TGTGCCAGCAAAGGGACGTCGACCGAGCAGTACTTC.

The chain employs TRBV29-1 and TRBJ2-7; 7 bases line up with TRBD2. Germline CDR1 reads SQVTM; CDR2 reads ANQGSEA. Trimming cost V 0 bases and J 1 base; bases outside gene matches: 6. This CDR3 spans 15 amino acids. The CDR3 loop is CSVEDRGGISYEQYF. In nucleotides, the CDR3 is TGCAGCGTTGAAGACCGGGGAGGGATTTCCTACGAGCAGTACTTC.

The V gene is TRBV4-1, the J gene TRBJ2-7; TRBD2 matches 9 bases. Germline V gene sequence: CDR1 MGHRA, CDR2 YSYEKL. This CDR3 has 17 amino acids. With V trimmed by 3 bases and J by 1 base, 10 bases remained unmatched. This CDR3 is CASSHLAGGKWSYEQYF. Written as DNA, the CDR3 is TGCGCCAGCAGCCATCTGGCGGGGGGGAAGTGGTCCTACGAGCAGTACTTC.

This clonotype came up many times. The chain is built from TRBV20-1 and TRBJ2-7; possibly TRBD2 for D (5 bases). The V gene lost 6 bases and the J gene lost 0 bases, with 15 bases spanning the gap. In germline, CDR1 is DFQATT, CDR2 SNEGSKA (reference sequence). CDR3 length equals 14 residues. CDR3 nucleotide sequence: TGCAGTGCCAGCCCAAGCGGACGCTCCTACGAGCAGTACTTC. Translation: CSASPSGRSYEQYF.

This clonotype was recorded many times. The chain uses TRBV20-1 and TRBJ2-7; D possibly corresponds to TRBD1 (6 bases). The CDR3 runs 13 residues. Trimming pared 1 base from V and 3 bases from J, leaving 10 bases between. Germline V gene lookup returns CDR1 DFQATT and CDR2 SNEGSKA (reference sequence). The CDR3: CSARAGQNYEQYF. In nucleotides, the CDR3 is TGCAGTGCTAGAGCGGGACAAAACTACGAGCAGTACTTC.

This clonotype was recorded at least ten times. The V gene is TRBV20-1, the J gene TRBJ2-3; 10 positions agree with TRBD2. From germline, CDR1 is DFQATT and CDR2 SNEGSKA (reference sequence). This CDR3 has 15 residues. The ends lost 6 bases at V and 1 base at J; junction bases unmatched: 7. CDR3 DNA: TGCAGTGCAGTCAATAGCGGGGGGCGCACAGATACGCAGTATTTT. This gives the protein CSAVNSGGRTDTQYF.

The chain links TRBV27 to TRBJ1-2, with 10 bases that match TRBD1. This CDR3 spans 15 amino acids. Germline V gene data show CDR1 as MNHEY and CDR2 as SMNVEV (reference sequence). Losses at the gene ends were 1 base for V and 4 bases for J; bases not matched to a gene: 3. CDR3 amino acids: CASSLYGTGVYGYTF. DNA of the CDR3: TGTGCCAGCAGTTTATACGGGACAGGGGTCTATGGCTACACCTTC.

A few counts support this clonotype. This rearrangement joins TRBV20-1 to TRBJ2-7; D not resolved. The CDR3 totals 15 residues. Germline CDR1 reads DFQATT; CDR2 reads SNEGSKA (reference sequence). The V and J ends lost 0 bases and 0 bases respectively, with 12 bases between them. The CDR3 DNA reads TGCAGTGCTAGAGAACTGGACCGCGACTCCTACGAGCAGTACTTC. Translating gives CSARELDRDSYEQYF.

This clonotype occurred a few times. The rearrangement uses TRBV6-6 and TRBJ1-2, with D possibly being TRBD1 (6 bases). CDR3 size: 14 residues. Germline CDR1 is MNHNY and CDR2 is SVGAGI (reference sequence). V was pared by 6 bases and J by 8 bases, with 19 bases between. The DNA for the CDR3 is TGTGCCAGCAGGACCGAGGGGGGGGCGAGGGGCTACACCTTC. This codes for CASRTEGGARGYTF.

The chain couples TRBV20-1 to TRBJ1-5, with D perhaps matching TRBD1 (6 bases). Germline V gives CDR1 DFQATT, CDR2 SNEGSKA (reference sequence). This CDR3 region has 12 residues. V dropped 4 bases and J dropped 4 bases, with 8 bases sitting between them. CDR3 residues: CSATQGNQPQHF. The CDR3 DNA sequence: TGCAGTGCTACACAGGGTAATCAGCCCCAGCATTTT.

With regard to this clonotype: This CDR3 fails to terminate in the conserved phenylalanine or tryptophan, so it likely reflects a read error. This sequence joins TRBV27 and TRBJ2-1, with TRBD2 matching 7 bases. Germline trimming cut 3 bases from V and 0 bases from J; bases unmatched to any gene: 2. There are 15 residues in the CDR3. Germline lookup yields CDR1 MNHEY and CDR2 SMNVEV (reference sequence). This CDR3 reads CASSLGGGSYNEQFV. Here the CDR3 DNA reads TGTGCCAGCAGTTTGGGCGGGGGCTCCTACAATGAGCAGTTCGTC.

Only a few counts were recorded for this clonotype. The genes are TRBV9 and TRBJ2-1, with a possible D match to TRBD1 (5 bases). V gave up 0 bases and J gave up 7 bases, with 14 bases separating them. The CDR3 loop spans 15 amino acids. In germline, CDR1 is SGDLS, CDR2 YYNGEE. The CDR3 is CASSVEGAPYNEQFF. The CDR3 nucleotides are TGTGCCAGCAGCGTAGAAGGGGCCCCATATAATGAGCAGTTCTTC.

Regarding this clonotype: It may be a read error: a sequence one base away is much more abundant. The chain links TRBV7-3 to TRBJ2-5, with D perhaps TRBD2 (6 bases). The CDR3 extends over 12 amino acids. Germline values: CDR1 SGHTA, CDR2 FQGTGA. Trimming stripped 5 bases from V and 11 bases from J, with 15 bases between. The CDR3 here is CASSERDSGQYF. For the CDR3, the DNA is TGTGCCAGCAGCGAGAGGGACTCGGGGCAGTACTTC.

Here the CDR3 reads CASSVVGGKYDGQYF. The CDR3 DNA follows: TGTGCCAGCAGCGTAGTAGGCGGGAAGTACGACGGGCAGTACTTC. The chain has TRBV9 and TRBJ2-7; D is possibly TRBD2 (6 bases). The CDR3 loop spans 15 amino acids. Trimming pared 0 bases from V and 9 bases from J, leaving 19 bases between. In germline, CDR1 is SGDLS, CDR2 YYNGEE. Full variable domain (rest looked up from reference TRBV9 and TRBJ2-7): DSGVTQTPKHLITATGQRVTLRCSPRSGDLSVYWYQQSLDQGLQFLIQYYNGEERAKGNILERFSAQQFPDLHSELNLSSLELGDSALYFCASSVVGGKYDGQYFGPGTRLTVT.

The chain is built from TRBV4-3 and TRBJ2-5; perhaps TRBD1 as D (5 bases). With 0 bases removed from V and 7 bases from J, the gap between germline ends came to 18 bases. CDR1 is LGHNA and CDR2 is YSLEER in the germline V gene. This CDR3 contains 16 residues. The CDR3 nucleotides are TGCGCCAGCAGCCAAGATCAGTATAGGGGCAGTGTGACCCAGTACTTC. This gives the protein CASSQDQYRGSVTQYF.

This clonotype occurred a few times. This chain joins TRBV28 and TRBJ2-3; no definite D call. The CDR3 extends over 16 amino acids. V was cut by 5 bases and J by 2 bases, with 17 bases left in between. Germline V CDR1 and CDR2: MDHEN, SYDVKM. In DNA, the CDR3 is TGTGCCAGCAGTCCCCGGTCGTCGAGAAACACAGATACGCAGTATTTT. It encodes CASSPRSSRNTDTQYF.

This clonotype occurred a few times. The V call is TRBV28, the J call TRBJ2-2; TRBD2 is a possible D gene (6 bases). Trimming took off 9 bases at V and 4 bases at J, with 21 bases between the two ends. The CDR3 is 16 residues long. Germline V lookup: CDR1 MDHEN, CDR2 SYDVKM. In DNA form, the CDR3 reads TGTGCCAGTCGAGCTAGCTCGGGGGTTTCCACCGGGGAGCTGTTTTTT. This translates into CASRASSGVSTGELFF.

The sample holds many counts of this clonotype. The V call is TRBV29-1, the J call TRBJ2-5; 8 bases align to TRBD1. The CDR3 is 12 amino acids. Per the germline V gene, CDR1 is SQVTM and CDR2 is ANQGSEA. Trimming cost V 3 bases and J 6 bases; bases outside gene matches: 3. CDR3 residues: CSVETGAKTQYF. Written as DNA, the CDR3 is TGCAGCGTTGAGACAGGGGCGAAGACCCAGTACTTC.

Notes on this clonotype: At one end the junction does not follow the germline gene, possibly because of a read error. V gene TRBV30 combines with J gene TRBJ1-2; 7 nucleotides align to TRBD1. CDR1 and CDR2 from the germline V gene are GTSNPN and SVGIG (reference sequence). This CDR3 is 14 amino acids long. CDR3 bases: TGTGCCCGGAGTGTACTAGGGGGCTTCTATGGCTACACCTTC. It codes for CARSVLGGFYGYTF.

The chain links TRBV18 to TRBJ2-7, with 7 bases lining up with TRBD1. Germline CDR1 reads KGHSH; CDR2 reads LQKENI. The CDR3 has 14 amino acids. V shed 3 bases and J 3 bases; nucleotides not matched to a gene: 5. CDR3 sequence: CASSPGTEGYEQYF. In DNA form, the CDR3 reads TGTGCCAGCTCACCCGGGACAGAGGGCTACGAGCAGTACTTC.